These 29 T cell receptor beta chains were sequenced from one sample in a study of T cells in Graves' hyperthyroidism and ophthalmopathy. TCR beta CDR3 region amplification was performed from RNA transcripts. The TCR CDR3 first-round RT-PCR relied on the HTBI primer set. TCRdb re-analysed the multiplex PCR reads in MiXCR, keeping a single row per CDR3 protein. The table includes roughly 300,000 distinct CDR3 sequences, less than 30% detected once. The sample was blood. Receptors originate from a man aged 40-55 years with Graves' hyperthyroidism that later progressed to Graves' ophthalmopathy.

In its sample, this clonotype was seen many times. This chain joins TRBV19 and TRBJ2-7; 9 nucleotides match TRBD1. Germline V gene sequence: CDR1 LNHDA, CDR2 SQIVND (reference sequence). J was trimmed by 2 bases and V by 8 bases; bases with no gene match: 13. This CDR3 contains 16 residues. This CDR3 reads CASRTRTGTGTYEQYF. The CDR3 DNA reads as TGTGCCAGTCGTACCAGGACCGGGACAGGGACCTACGAGCAGTACTTC.

V is TRBV25-1 and J is TRBJ2-2; TRBD2 matches 13 bases. V was pared by 5 bases and J by 1 base, with 4 bases of the junction left unmatched. Germline loops: CDR1 MGHDK, CDR2 SYGVNS. The CDR3 loop spans 17 amino acids. The CDR3 spells CASSPRLAGGNTGELFF. The CDR3 region has the DNA TGTGCCAGCAGTCCCCGACTAGCGGGAGGGAACACCGGGGAGCTGTTTTTT.

This chain joins TRBV20-1 and TRBJ1-5; 7 positions agree with TRBD1. Trimming at V came to 6 bases and at J to 3 bases, leaving 8 bases not matched to a gene. The germline V gene has CDR1 DFQATT and CDR2 SNEGSKA (reference sequence). This CDR3 spans 14 amino acids. The CDR3 DNA is TGCAGTGCGCGGGACAGTAAGTACAATCAGCCCCAGCATTTT. Its protein is CSARDSKYNQPQHF.

V is TRBV6-5 and J is TRBJ2-7, with D tentatively TRBD1 (5 bases). The CDR3 has 12 amino acids. Trimming left V 2 bases short and J 6 bases short, with 8 bases between. Germline values: CDR1 MNHEY, CDR2 SVGAGI. In DNA form, the CDR3 reads TGTGCCAGCAGTTACCCTGGGGCCGAGCAGTACTTC. This encodes CASSYPGAEQYF.

This clonotype was counted ten times or more. The chain uses TRBV12-3 or TRBV12-4 and TRBJ2-4; TRBD1 agrees at 7 bases. The V gene end was trimmed by 8 bases and the J gene end by 5 bases; junction bases not matched to a gene: 3. This CDR3 spans 12 amino acids. CDR3 sequence (DNA): TGTGCCAGCCGGGACAGCGAAAACATTCAGTACTTC. Translating gives CASRDSENIQYF.

In this sample, this clonotype turned up many times. The V and J genes are TRBV5-1 and TRBJ2-2; 10 bases are shared with TRBD2. The CDR3 consists of 17 residues. Germline assignment: CDR1 SGHRS and CDR2 YFSETQ. V shed 3 bases, J shed 6 bases, and the junction held 11 bases outside the gene matches. For the CDR3, the DNA is TGCGCCAGCAGCTATTCTTCTAGCGGGAGTGTTTCCGGGGAGCTGTTTTTT. Its protein is CASSYSSSGSVSGELFF.

As DNA, the CDR3 is TGTGCCAGTAGCGGACAGGCGGGCGCTGGTGGCTACACCTTC. Amino acid sequence: CASSGQAGAGGYTF. V is TRBV19 and J is TRBJ1-2; 7 bases are a match to TRBD1. Germline-derived CDR1 and CDR2 are LNHDA and SQIVND (reference sequence). The CDR3 runs 14 residues. The junction had 11 bases not matched to a gene; V was cut back by 6 bases and J by 7 bases.

This clonotype has a count of ten or more. The chain carries TRBV10-3 and TRBJ2-5; a possible D gene is TRBD2 (6 bases). The CDR3 totals 13 residues. Trimming left V 4 bases short and J 4 bases short, with 10 bases between. Germline-derived CDR1 and CDR2 are ENHRY and SYGVKD. The CDR3 reads CAISVGGPETQYF. DNA for the CDR3: TGTGCCATCAGTGTTGGAGGGCCAGAGACCCAGTACTTC.

This chain uses TRBV20-1 with TRBJ2-5; D possibly corresponds to TRBD1 (6 bases). This CDR3 has 13 residues. V was trimmed by 0 bases and J by 4 bases, leaving 9 bases between them. The germline V gene encodes CDR1 DFQATT and CDR2 SNEGSKA (reference sequence). CDR3 in amino acids: CSAREIGGETQYF. CDR3 bases: TGCAGTGCTAGAGAGATAGGGGGAGAGACCCAGTACTTC.

This chain uses TRBV2 with TRBJ1-2; D may be TRBD1 (5 bases). Trimming took 7 bases from V and 5 from J, leaving 23 bases between them. Germline CDR1 and CDR2: SNHLY and FYNNEI. The CDR3 length is 16 residues. The CDR3: CASKFFGWQGAYGYTF. The CDR3 DNA reads TGTGCCAGCAAATTTTTCGGTTGGCAAGGGGCGTATGGCTACACCTTC.

This clonotype was observed at least ten times. The chain links TRBV12-3 or TRBV12-4 to TRBJ2-7; D unresolved. The CDR3 runs 14 residues. V was cut by 2 bases and J by 3 bases, with 11 bases left in between. The CDR3 DNA reads as TGTGCCAGCAGTTTAAGGGCACAGAGCTACGAGCAGTACTTC. It specifies CASSLRAQSYEQYF.

In its sample, this clonotype was seen many times. The chain recombines TRBV25-1 with TRBJ2-6, with 7 bases identical to TRBD1. V was pared by 4 bases and J by 1 base, with 7 bases of the junction left unmatched. This CDR3 has 17 residues. CDR1 is MGHDK, CDR2 SYGVNS, per germline. CDR3 sequence reads: CASSGNRQGSGANVLTF. CDR3 in DNA: TGTGCCAGCAGTGGTAACCGACAGGGTTCTGGGGCCAACGTCCTGACTTTC.

This chain uses TRBV2 with TRBJ1-1; 8 bases line up with TRBD1. Germline values: CDR1 SNHLY, CDR2 FYNNEI. Trimming took 7 bases from V and 4 from J; bases not matched to a gene: 8. CDR3 length: 14 residues. The CDR3 bases are TGTGCCAGCAACTCCCGACAGGGGTTCACTGAAGCTTTCTTT. Its protein product is CASNSRQGFTEAFF.

This chain uses TRBV3-1 with TRBJ1-2, with D perhaps TRBD1 (5 bases). Trimming stripped 5 bases from V and 2 bases from J, with 9 bases between. Germline V gene data show CDR1 as LGHDT and CDR2 as YNNKEL (reference sequence). The CDR3 has 13 amino acids. The chain's CDR3 is CASSKGTNYGYTF. CDR3 bases: TGTGCCAGCAGCAAAGGGACCAACTATGGCTACACCTTC.

This clonotype has at least ten counts. V is TRBV20-1 and J is TRBJ2-7; 12 bases map to TRBD2. V was clipped by 5 bases and J by 0 bases; unmatched bases: 2. Germline V CDR1 and CDR2: DFQATT, SNEGSKA (reference sequence). The CDR3 has 14 amino acids. The DNA for the CDR3 is TGCAGTGCTGAGACTAGCGGGAGCTCCTACGAGCAGTACTTC. It encodes CSAETSGSSYEQYF.

The chain couples TRBV6-1 to TRBJ1-1; D not certain. Germline values: CDR1 MNHNS, CDR2 SASEGT. There are 15 residues in the CDR3. The ends were cut back, 3 bases at V and 5 bases at J, with 16 bases in the middle. The CDR3 spells CASSDLPRTGTEAFF. The DNA of the CDR3 is TGTGCCAGCAGTGATTTACCCCGGACGGGAACTGAAGCTTTCTTT.

The V call is TRBV12-3 or TRBV12-4, the J call TRBJ1-5, with 7 bases that match TRBD1. The CDR3 extends over 16 amino acids. The V and J ends lost 5 bases and 1 base, in that order; junction bases with no gene match: 8. CDR3 amino acids: CASSETWTGSNQPQHF. The CDR3 DNA follows: TGTGCCAGCAGTGAAACTTGGACAGGAAGCAATCAGCCCCAGCATTTT.

The chain carries TRBV6-2 or TRBV6-3 and TRBJ2-7; a weak D match, TRBD1 (6 bases). Per germline, CDR1 MNHEY and CDR2 SVGEGT. CDR3 length: 15 residues. Trimming took 6 bases from V and 2 from J, leaving 17 bases between them. Here the CDR3 reads CASSTPSGDPYEQYF. The CDR3, as DNA: TGTGCCAGCAGCACTCCCTCAGGGGATCCCTACGAGCAGTACTTC.

The CDR3 bases are TGTGCCAGCAGTTTTATGCCAACGAACACTGAAGCTTTCTTT. Translation gives CASSFMPTNTEAFF. The rearrangement uses TRBV12-3 or TRBV12-4 and TRBJ1-1; no firm D call. CDR3 length equals 14 residues. V was shortened by 3 bases and J by 1 base, with 9 bases between the two germline ends.

Ten or more counts support this clonotype. The genes are TRBV5-6 and TRBJ1-1; 10 positions match TRBD1. Germline trimming cut 4 bases from V and 3 bases from J; bases unmatched to any gene: 9. This CDR3 is 16 amino acids long. CDR1 and CDR2 from the germline V gene are SGHDT and YYEEEE. The CDR3 nucleotides are TGTGCCAGCAGCAGGACAGGGACAGGGGTGGACACTGAAGCTTTCTTT. It translates to CASSRTGTGVDTEAFF.

There are many counts of this clonotype. This rearrangement joins TRBV24-1 to TRBJ2-2, with 11 bases aligning to TRBD2. V dropped 6 bases and J dropped 6; count of bases not matched to a gene: 17. The germline gives CDR1 KGHDR, CDR2 SFDVKD. This CDR3 spans 19 amino acids. CDR3 DNA: TGTGCCACCAGTCACACAGCCGGGACTAGCGGAGTAAATGCCGGGGAGCTGTTTTTT. It is translated as CATSHTAGTSGVNAGELFF.

This clonotype was seen ten or more times. This chain joins TRBV12-3 or TRBV12-4 and TRBJ1-1; no firm D call. This CDR3 comprises 12 residues. Trimming removed 4 bases from V and 6 bases from J, with 9 bases in between. CDR3 loop: CASSSNWSEAFF. The CDR3 nucleotides read TGTGCCAGCAGTTCAAATTGGTCTGAAGCTTTCTTT.

This clonotype was counted at least ten times. The rearrangement uses TRBV12-3 or TRBV12-4 and TRBJ2-2; TRBD2 might be the D (6 bases). Trimming removed 3 bases at V and 4 bases at J, with 12 bases between. This CDR3 is 15 amino acids long. The CDR3 spells CASSFGGMGTGELFF. CDR3 nucleotide sequence: TGTGCCAGCAGTTTCGGCGGGATGGGCACCGGGGAGCTGTTTTTT.

This clonotype has a count of ten or more. The germline gene is not matched at one end of the junction; a read error may be the cause. The chain carries TRBV20-1 and TRBJ1-1; 8 bases fit TRBD1. Germline V lookup: CDR1 DFQATT, CDR2 SNEGSKA (reference sequence). This CDR3 comprises 14 residues. CDR3 protein: CSARDRGRDTEAFF. In DNA, the CDR3 is TGCAGTGCCAGAGACAGGGGAAGGGACACTGAAGCTTTCTTT.

This clonotype showed up many times. The V and J genes are TRBV4-1 and TRBJ1-1, with D perhaps matching TRBD1 (6 bases). Germline V gene data show CDR1 as MGHRA and CDR2 as YSYEKL. Trimming shortened V by 4 bases and J by 1 base, and 13 bases separated the two germline ends. This CDR3 comprises 15 residues. The CDR3 region has the DNA TGCGCCAGCAGCCCCCGGGCGGGGGCGAACACTGAAGCTTTCTTT. This translates into CASSPRAGANTEAFF.

This clonotype has ten or more counts. The rearrangement links TRBV7-6 to TRBJ2-7; 7 bases align to TRBD1. The germline CDR1 and CDR2 sequences are SGHVS and FNYEAQ. With V trimmed by 5 bases and J by 5 bases, 3 bases remained unmatched. CDR3 length: 12 residues. CDR3 sequence: CASSPTGNEQYF. CDR3 DNA: TGTGCCAGCAGCCCGACAGGGAACGAGCAGTACTTC.

This clonotype showed up many times. V gene TRBV2 combines with J gene TRBJ2-7, with TRBD1 identical over 9 bases. CDR1 is SNHLY and CDR2 is FYNNEI in the germline V gene. V lost 3 bases to trimming and J lost 2 bases; unmatched junction nucleotides: 14. The CDR3 has 18 amino acids. The CDR3 protein is CASSEGSGTGLGAYEQYF. CDR3 coding DNA: TGTGCCAGCAGTGAGGGCTCCGGGACAGGGCTCGGGGCCTACGAGCAGTACTTC.

V is TRBV6-2 or TRBV6-3 and J is TRBJ2-5, with 10 bases matching TRBD2. Germline V lookup: CDR1 MNHEY, CDR2 SVGEGT. Germline trimming cut 10 bases from V and 4 bases from J; bases unmatched to any gene: 9. The CDR3 has 14 amino acids. The CDR3 loop reads CATRGASGRETQYF. The CDR3 DNA reads as TGTGCCACGAGAGGGGCTAGCGGGAGAGAGACCCAGTACTTC.

This chain connects TRBV27 to TRBJ1-2; D is unclear. Trimming shortened V by 5 bases and J by 4 bases, and 26 bases separated the two germline ends. The CDR3 is made up of 18 amino acids. Germline assignment: CDR1 MNHEY and CDR2 SMNVEV (reference sequence). The CDR3 sequence: CASSLKNPGLSNIYGYTF. CDR3 DNA: TGTGCCAGCAGTCTCAAAAATCCTGGTCTCAGTAATATCTATGGCTACACCTTC.